The 9 T cell receptor beta chains listed next were all sequenced from one sample in a study of blood T cell repertoires in COVID-19. Measured with immunoSEQ multiplex PCR; TCRdb has only the in-frame clones, and not every one. The table lists some 95,000 clones, about three quarters of them singletons. Sequencing input: peripheral blood. The receptors were sampled from a man between 65 and 85 years old with acute or convalescent COVID-19.

The chain carries TRBV6-1 and TRBJ1-1, with D tentatively TRBD1 (6 bases). The CDR3 loop spans 17 amino acids. Germline CDR1 MNHNS, CDR2 SASEGT. Trimming removed 1 base from V and 3 bases from J, with 18 bases in between. The CDR3 region has the DNA TGTGCCAGCAGTGAAGTTAGGCTCTCTGAGGGGGACACTGAAGCTTTCTTT. As protein: CASSEVRLSEGDTEAFF.

This chain connects TRBV19 to TRBJ2-2; TRBD2 is a possible D gene (7 bases). CDR1 and CDR2 (germline): LNHDA, SQIVND (reference sequence). This CDR3 has 18 amino acids. Trimming took off 4 bases at V and 4 bases at J, with 22 bases between the two ends. CDR3 sequence (DNA): TGTGCCAGTAGTAAAGGGGGGGCAGTCCCCGAACGCACCGGGGAGCTGTTTTTT. It encodes CASSKGGAVPERTGELFF. Full variable domain (remainder filled in from reference TRBV19 and TRBJ2-2): DGGITQSPKYLFRKEGQNVTLSCEQNLNHDAMYWYRQDPGQGLRLIYYSQIVNDFQKGDIAEGYSVSREKKESFPLTVTSAQKNPTAFYLCASSKGGAVPERTGELFFGEGSRLTVL.

This clone was seen only once. The chain recombines TRBV7-3 with TRBJ2-2; 10 bases agree with TRBD2. Germline CDR1 SGHTA, CDR2 FQGTGA. The V and J ends lost 5 bases and 0 bases, in that order; junction bases with no gene match: 6. The CDR3 totals 17 residues. Here the CDR3 reads CASSRPLAGANTGELFF. The CDR3 nucleotides are TGTGCCAGCAGCCGCCCCCTAGCGGGAGCGAACACCGGGGAGCTGTTTTTT.

The V gene is TRBV24-1, the J gene TRBJ2-6; TRBD1 is a possible D gene (6 bases). In germline, CDR1 is KGHDR, CDR2 SFDVKD. Trimming removed 12 bases from V and 0 bases from J, with 11 bases in between. This CDR3 is 14 amino acids long. CDR3 DNA sequence: TGTGCCTCGATGGACAGCTCTGGGGCCAACGTCCTGACTTTC. It specifies CASMDSSGANVLTF.

This clone was detected a few times. CDR3: CASRAAGGLIDTQYF. The CDR3 coding sequence is TGTGCCAGCAGGGCAGCGGGAGGTCTCATAGATACGCAGTATTTT. This rearrangement joins TRBV28 to TRBJ2-3; 9 nucleotides align to TRBD2. V gave up 6 bases and J gave up 5 bases; unmatched junction bases: 9. The CDR3 sequence is 15 residues long. Germline CDR1 MDHEN, CDR2 SYDVKM.

The chain links TRBV4-1 to TRBJ2-2; 13 bases match TRBD2. The CDR3 length is 17 residues. V shed 4 bases, J shed 7 bases, and the junction held 9 bases outside the gene matches. Per germline, CDR1 MGHRA and CDR2 YSYEKL. CDR3 DNA: TGCGCCAGCAGCCTAACCGGACTAGCGGGAGCAATCGGGGAGCTGTTTTTT. Protein: CASSLTGLAGAIGELFF.

This clone was observed a few times. In DNA form, the CDR3 reads TGCGCCAGCAGCCCCCTTTCCGAGGGGGCCTACGAGCAGTACTTC. Translation gives CASSPLSEGAYEQYF. The chain carries TRBV5-1 and TRBJ2-7, with D possibly being TRBD1 (6 bases). This CDR3 comprises 15 residues. From germline, CDR1 is SGHRS and CDR2 YFSETQ. V lost 4 bases, J lost 2 bases, and 16 bases lay in between. Using reference TRBV5-1 and TRBJ2-7 for the parts outside the CDR3, the full variable domain is KAGVTQTPRYLIKTRGQQVTLSCSPISGHRSVSWYQQTPGQGLQFLFEYFSETQRNKGNFPGRFSGRQFSNSRSEMNVSTLELGDSALYLCASSPLSEGAYEQYFGPGTRLTVT.

This clone was observed once. The chain combines TRBV30 with TRBJ1-4; 8 bases line up with TRBD1. After removal of 1 base from V and 8 bases from J, the junction contained 6 bases not matched to a gene. The CDR3 contains 14 residues. Germline-derived CDR1 and CDR2 are GTSNPN and SVGIG (reference sequence). DNA for the CDR3: TGTGCCTGGAGTGGAAGGACAGGGCAAGAAAAACTGTTTTTT. Its translation: CAWSGRTGQEKLFF.

This clone has only one observation. The chain links TRBV9 to TRBJ2-3; the D gene is possibly TRBD1 (6 bases). From germline, CDR1 is SGDLS and CDR2 YYNGEE. V was shortened by 3 bases and J by 4 bases, with 15 bases between the two germline ends. The CDR3 is 15 amino acids. CDR3 residues: CASSAGGRGADTQYF. In DNA, the CDR3 is TGTGCCAGCAGCGCTGGCGGCAGGGGTGCAGATACGCAGTATTTT.